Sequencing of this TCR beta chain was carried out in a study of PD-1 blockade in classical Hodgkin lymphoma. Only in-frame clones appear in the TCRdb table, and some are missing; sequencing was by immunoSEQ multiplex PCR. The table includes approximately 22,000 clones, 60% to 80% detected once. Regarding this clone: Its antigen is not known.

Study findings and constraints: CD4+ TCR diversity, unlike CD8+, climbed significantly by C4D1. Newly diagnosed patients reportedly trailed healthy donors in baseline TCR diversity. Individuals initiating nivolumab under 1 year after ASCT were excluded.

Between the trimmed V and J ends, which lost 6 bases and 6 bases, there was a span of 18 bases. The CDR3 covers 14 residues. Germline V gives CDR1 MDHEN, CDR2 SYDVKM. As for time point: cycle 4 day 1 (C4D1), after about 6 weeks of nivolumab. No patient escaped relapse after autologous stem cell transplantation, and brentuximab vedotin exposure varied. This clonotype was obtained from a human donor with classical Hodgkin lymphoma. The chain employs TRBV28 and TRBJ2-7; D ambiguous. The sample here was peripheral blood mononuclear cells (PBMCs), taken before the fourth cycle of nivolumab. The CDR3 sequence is CASRGAAYSSEQYF. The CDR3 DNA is TGTGCCAGCAGGGGTGCAGCCTACTCTTCCGAGCAGTACTTC.